These T cell receptor beta chains were read from a single sample in a study of T cell repertoires in cytomegalovirus infection. TCRdb independently ran MiXCR on the reads; one entry per CDR3 protein. This sample has 740,000 or so distinct CDR3 sequences, with roughly a third found just once. The sequenced sample consisted of PBMCs. Source of these receptors: a human donor in good health (CMV status not recorded). Some clones in this sample may be carry-over from other donors' samples. Each CDR3 is given with its conserved first and last residue.

V	J	CDR3
TRBV5-6	TRBJ1-5	CASMRAGNQPQHF
TRBV6-6	TRBJ2-7	CASSKGERSHSYEQYF
TRBV5-6	TRBJ2-7	CASSSYLVHEQYF
TRBV6-1	TRBJ1-3	CASSVAPRDRGNTIYF
TRBV12-3/TRBV12-4	TRBJ2-3	CASKGGPTQYF
TRBV20-1	TRBJ1-1	CSARVPGAIHTEAFF
TRBV28	TRBJ2-7	CAANRRDSYEQYF
TRBV11-2	TRBJ2-3	CASSSGDRGRVTDTQYF
TRBV7-8	TRBJ1-5	CASSFGTGVQPQHF
TRBV28	TRBJ2-4	CASSLLGGREAKNIQYF
TRBV10-2	TRBJ2-7	CASSVEGTGTYEQYF
TRBV12-3/TRBV12-4	TRBJ1-5	CASSIGTGGWRSNQPQHF
TRBV7-3	TRBJ1-2	CASSTTGGEGYTF
TRBV19	TRBJ1-5	CASEGQGGYQPQHF
TRBV28	TRBJ1-6	CASSFRRSPLHF
TRBV28	TRBJ1-2	CAIISADEVYNF
TRBV5-1	TRBJ2-1	CASSLQEGLVNEQFF
TRBV19	TRBJ2-1	CASSSPPGGRLNEQFF
TRBV4-1	TRBJ1-2	CASSRPGTQVHGYTF
TRBV6-6	TRBJ2-4	CASSYRGLAGGAKNIQYF
TRBV11-2	TRBJ1-1	CASSLPAAGIKGFF
TRBV12-3/TRBV12-4	TRBJ1-3	CASSSLRLTDRNTIYF
TRBV28	TRBJ2-1	CASTPLGTLYNEQFF
TRBV6-6	TRBJ2-3	CASSYRAGGGTDTQYF
TRBV7-2	TRBJ1-1	CASSLSFRRDEAFF
TRBV6-1	TRBJ2-1	CASSEFREQFF
TRBV6-6	TRBJ2-7	CASSEGGTWDEQYF
TRBV28	TRBJ2-7	CASSSRNSYEQYF
TRBV12-3/TRBV12-4	TRBJ2-4	CASSRRGLAKNIQYF
TRBV6-6	TRBJ1-5	CASSLHPGGYSNQPQHF
TRBV25-1	TRBJ1-2	CASSPGNPTYGYTF
TRBV6-2/TRBV6-3	TRBJ2-6	CASSAVRKGPPPYSGANVLTF
TRBV5-5	TRBJ2-1	CASSLGGTVPPFF
TRBV7-2	TRBJ2-7	CASSLAGFYMEAAYEQYF
TRBV7-6	TRBJ1-6	CASSLQILGSPLPF
TRBV4-2	TRBJ2-1	CASSQAGGPVRFF
TRBV7-9	TRBJ1-5	CASGQGTQPQHF
TRBV6-4	TRBJ1-5	CADDEGKQPQHF
TRBV16	TRBJ2-3	CARSPPQRGRTDTQYF
TRBV7-2	TRBJ1-2	CASSPTRGSQTFGYTF
TRBV19	TRBJ2-1	CARTRTAPYNEQFF
TRBV7-8	TRBJ1-1	CASSLYHTGGTEAFF
TRBV20-1	TRBJ2-4	CSAMTGDKNIQYF
TRBV28	TRBJ2-5	CASSLDTGTGWGETQYF
TRBV18	TRBJ2-7	CASSPLPSQGEQYF
TRBV10-3	TRBJ1-1	CAISESSTSNTEAFF
TRBV20-1	TRBJ2-3	CSARDLGVLGTTVGDTQYF
TRBV6-6	TRBJ2-1	CASTRPEPTGNEQFF
TRBV11-2	TRBJ2-2	CASSFTSGGLDGELFF
TRBV2	TRBJ1-1	CAWGTGGTEAFF
TRBV19	TRBJ2-7	CDSSATANAYEQYF
TRBV7-9	TRBJ2-1	CASSLSPREQFF
TRBV11-2	TRBJ2-7	CASSLDPGLAGGPSYEQYF
TRBV6-1	TRBJ1-6	CASSGTVNNSPLHF